The rows below give T cell receptor beta chains drawn from one sample of a study of T cell responses to AZD1222 COVID-19 vaccine. The protocol was immunoSEQ multiplex PCR, while the TCRdb copy is restricted to in-frame clones and leaves out a portion. Among approximately 70,000 clones listed, approximately 89% were seen once. Sequenced material: peripheral blood, taken 28 days after the second dose of the MenACWY control vaccine. The receptors stem from an adult who received the MenACWY meningococcal vaccine as a control. Each CDR3 is given with its conserved first and last residue. A D gene is named only where the DNA matches it firmly. Rows may omit the clone size; those that give it use once, few, many or a size class.

TRBJ2-7 | TRBD2 | TRBV18 | - | TGTGCCAGCTCACCAACCCCGGCCCCGGGGGGCGAGCAGTACTTC | CASSPTPAPGGEQYF
TRBJ2-3 | - | TRBV7-9 | - | TGTGCCAGCAGCCCCGCAGGGAAAGATACGCAGTATTTT | CASSPAGKDTQYF
TRBJ2-5 | TRBD1 | TRBV12-3/TRBV12-4 | - | TGTGCCAGCACTTTGACAGGGCAAGAGACCCAGTACTTC | CASTLTGQETQYF
TRBJ1-5 | - | TRBV19 | - | TGTGCCAGTAGTATTGGCACCGCAGGCAATCAGCCCCAGCATTTT | CASSIGTAGNQPQHF
TRBJ2-5 | TRBD1 | TRBV28 | - | TGTGCCAGCAGTCTACTGACAGGGGGCAAAGAGACCCAGTACTTC | CASSLLTGGKETQYF
TRBJ1-6 | - | TRBV10-3 | - | TGTGCCATCAGTGCCAACGGGGACTCACCCCTCCACTTT | CAISANGDSPLHF
TRBJ1-2 | - | TRBV7-2 | - | TGTGCCAGCAGCTTACTAACCGGGATCGACTATGGCTACACCTTC | CASSLLTGIDYGYTF
TRBJ2-1 | - | TRBV7-8 | - | TGTGCCAGCAGCTTAGGCAGTATTGAGCAGTTCTTC | CASSLGSIEQFF
TRBJ1-1 | - | TRBV29-1 | - | TGCAGCGTGAAATCCGGCGGTTACACTGAAGCTTTCTTT | CSVKSGGYTEAFF
TRBJ1-1 | - | TRBV9 | - | TGTGCCAGCAGCGTATCAGGTTTTAGAGGGGACACTGAAGCTTTCTTT | CASSVSGFRGDTEAFF
TRBJ1-2 | - | TRBV6-5 | - | TGTGCCAGCAGTCAGGGAGCGGGTGGCTACACCTTC | CASSQGAGGYTF
TRBJ2-1 | TRBD2 | TRBV6-6 | - | TGTGCCAGCAGTGAGGGACTAGCGGGGCCGGATGAGCAGTTCTTC | CASSEGLAGPDEQFF
TRBJ1-2 | TRBD1 | TRBV5-4 | - | TGTGCCAGCAGCCCGGGACAGGGCCTCCTTTTTAAGCGCTACACCTTC | CASSPGQGLLFKRYTF
TRBJ2-7 | - | TRBV5-6 | - | TGTGCCAGCAAGGGACCGGGCTACGAGCAGTACTTC | CASKGPGYEQYF
TRBJ2-1 | - | TRBV14 | - | TGTGCCAGCAGCCCTTTTACGGGGAATGAGCAGTTCTTC | CASSPFTGNEQFF
TRBJ2-3 | - | TRBV3-1/TRBV3-2 | once | TGTGCCAGCAGCCAAGACTGGGCGGCAGATACGCAGTATTTT | CASSQDWAADTQYF
TRBJ1-5 | - | TRBV28 | - | TGTGCCAGCAGCTCCCCAGCTGGGATCAATCAGCCCCAGCATTTT | CASSSPAGINQPQHF
TRBJ2-7 | - | TRBV30 | - | TGTGCCTGGAGTGTTTGGGATTCGGCTTTCGAGCAGTACTTC | CAWSVWDSAFEQYF
TRBJ1-6 | - | TRBV7-9 | few | TGTGCCGTCTCAGGATGGGCCGGCTCCTATAATTCACCCCTCCACTTT | CAVSGWAGSYNSPLHF
TRBJ1-2 | - | TRBV12-5 | - | TGTGCTAGTGGTTTGGACAGGGTTGGCTACACCTTC | CASGLDRVGYTF
TRBJ1-1 | - | TRBV27 | - | TGTGCCAGCAGTTTCCAGGGTTGGGAAGGGGGCACTGAAGCTTTCTTT | CASSFQGWEGGTEAFF
TRBJ2-7 | TRBD1 | TRBV19 | once | TGTGCCAGTAGTGTGGGACAGGCGTCCTACGAGCAGTACTTC | CASSVGQASYEQYF